This paragraph reports one TCR beta chain. The data originate from a study of blood T cell repertoires in COVID-19. Study-wide context: Italy, Spain and the United States were the sources of the convalescent and acute COVID-19 samples.

In the original analysis: How many nucleated cells were present was estimated from reference gene primer amplification. Produced via immunoSEQ multiplex PCR; TCRdb's table is partial and in-frame only. Clone size and the V and J calls come from that table; the DNA yielded D and trimming. The sample has a few hundred thousand clones, roughly 91% seen once. After removal of 5 bases from V and 4 bases from J, the junction contained 5 bases not matched to a gene. The CDR3 extends over 15 amino acids. Per germline, CDR1 MDHEN and CDR2 SYDVKM. Study members were between about 18 and 100 years old and lived in over 20 US regions.

The material sequenced was PBMCs or T cells enriched from blood (not recorded which). The sequence was obtained from a woman in her twenties or thirties who had recovered from COVID-19. This chain joins TRBV28 and TRBJ1-5; 10 bases are a match to TRBD1. DNA of the CDR3: TGTGCCAGCAGTAGCAGGACAGGGGGGAATCAGCCCCAGCATTTT. It yields the protein CASSSRTGGNQPQHF. The whole variable domain, filled in from reference TRBV28 and TRBJ1-5, reads DVKVTQSSRYLVKRTGEKVFLECVQDMDHENMFWYRQDPGLGLRLIYFSYDVKMKEKGDIPEGYSVSREKKERFSLILESASTNQTSMYLCASSSRTGGNQPQHFGDGTRLSIL.